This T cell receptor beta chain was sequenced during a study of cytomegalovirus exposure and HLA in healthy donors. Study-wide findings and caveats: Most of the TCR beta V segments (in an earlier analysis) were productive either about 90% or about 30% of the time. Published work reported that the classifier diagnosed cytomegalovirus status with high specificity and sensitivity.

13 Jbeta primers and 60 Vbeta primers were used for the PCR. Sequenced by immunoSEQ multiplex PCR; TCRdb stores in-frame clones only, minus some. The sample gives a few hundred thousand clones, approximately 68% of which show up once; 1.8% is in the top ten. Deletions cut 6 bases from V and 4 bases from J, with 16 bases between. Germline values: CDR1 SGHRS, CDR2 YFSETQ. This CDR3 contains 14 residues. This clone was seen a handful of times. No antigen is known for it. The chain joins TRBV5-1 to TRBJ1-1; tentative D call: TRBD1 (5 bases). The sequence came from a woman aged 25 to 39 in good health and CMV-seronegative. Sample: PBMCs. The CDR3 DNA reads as TGCGCCAGCAACAAGGACCCGGGGGGCACTGAAGCTTTCTTT. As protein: CASNKDPGGTEAFF.